This paragraph reports one T cell receptor beta chain. The CDR3 extends over 15 amino acids. Losses at the gene ends were 4 bases for V and 7 bases for J; bases not matched to a gene: 10. CDR1 and CDR2 (germline): MRHNA, SNTAGT. A single record per CDR3 protein comes from TCRdb applying MiXCR to the 5' RACE reads. Among 35,000 to 50,000 distinct CDR3 sequences, 20% to 25% were seen once, and the ten largest hold approximately 4%. Cells sorted as Tregs were CD4+, CD25+ and CD127-/low. The sequenced sample consisted of Tregs sorted from blood. V gene TRBV6-4 combines with J gene TRBJ1-2, with 9 bases lining up with TRBD1. This clonotype was obtained from a female donor with breast cancer. The CDR3 DNA reads TGTGCCAGCAGTGCCCACGGAGGGACAGGGAGTGGCTACACCTTC. Residues: CASSAHGGTGSGYTF.